This T cell receptor (beta chain) was retrieved from a study of CD8 T cells in ankylosing spondylitis. Findings and limits, study-wide: Reportedly, matched ankylosing spondylitis synovial fluid was significantly enriched for disease-linked clones. In ankylosing spondylitis blood, a motif of seven or eight highly homologous TCR beta variants appeared characteristic.

This clonotype was counted at least ten times. Its specificity is unknown. Quantitative molecular-barcoded 5'-RACE generated the TCR beta libraries. TCRdb called the 5' RACE reads again in MiXCR, with one record for every CDR3 protein. Of around 250,000 distinct CDR3 sequences in the sample, about 10% were seen once. Germline CDR1 LGHDT, CDR2 YNNKEL (reference sequence). The CDR3 covers 14 residues. Trimming removed 1 base from V and 2 bases from J, with 9 bases in between. This chain uses TRBV3-1 with TRBJ2-7; D uncertain. This clonotype was sampled from a male donor with ankylosing spondylitis or in good health (not recorded which). Sequences were obtained from blood, either unsorted or a sorted T cell fraction (not recorded which). The CDR3 spells CASSQVAAAYEQYF. DNA of the CDR3: TGTGCCAGCAGCCAAGTGGCGGCCGCCTACGAGCAGTACTTC.